These 31 T cell receptor beta chains were sequenced from one sample in a study of cytomegalovirus exposure and HLA in healthy donors. 13 Jbeta primers and 60 Vbeta primers were used for the PCR. Only in-frame clones appear in the TCRdb table, and some are missing; sequencing was by immunoSEQ multiplex PCR. Found here are 83,000 or so clones, about three quarters of them singletons; the top ten hold about 9.5%. Material: PBMCs. These receptors were taken from a man under 40 in good health and CMV-seropositive.

V usage is TRBV19 and J usage is TRBJ2-7; 9 positions agree with TRBD2. The CDR3 spans 15 residues. Germline trimming cut 9 bases from V and 0 bases from J; bases unmatched to any gene: 9. Germline assignment: CDR1 LNHDA and CDR2 SQIVND (reference sequence). CDR3 nucleotide sequence: TGTGCCAGCCGCGGGAGTAGCGGGAGCTCCTACGAGCAGTACTTC. This codes for CASRGSSGSSYEQYF.

The gene calls are TRBV28 and TRBJ1-4; maybe TRBD1 (5 bases). Germline loops: CDR1 MDHEN, CDR2 SYDVKM. The CDR3 is 17 residues long. V was trimmed by 1 base and J by 1 base, leaving 13 bases between them. CDR3 bases: TGTGCCAGCAGTTTATTCGGGGGGGTCTTAACTAATGAAAAACTGTTTTTT. This codes for CASSLFGGVLTNEKLFF.

The CDR3 DNA follows: TGTGCCAGCAGTTTGGGAGGGGTCGCCTACGAGCAGTACTTC. This translates into CASSLGGVAYEQYF. The chain has TRBV6-5 and TRBJ2-7, with 7 bases identical to TRBD2. Looked up from germline, CDR1 is MNHEY and CDR2 is SVGAGI. The CDR3 has 14 amino acids. With V trimmed by 4 bases and J by 2 bases, 5 bases remained unmatched.

This clone came up once. Compared with germline, one end of the junction differs, possibly owing to a read error. The rearrangement links TRBV7-9 to TRBJ2-5, with 8 bases lining up with TRBD1. Germline lookup yields CDR1 SEHNR and CDR2 FQNEAQ (reference sequence). This CDR3 is built from 14 residues. In DNA, the CDR3 is TGTTCCAGCAGCCAGGACAGGGTTTTCGAGACCCAGTACTTC. Its translation: CSSSQDRVFETQYF.

The V and J genes are TRBV4-2 and TRBJ2-7, with 7 bases fitting TRBD2. J lost 3 bases, V lost 0 bases, and 11 bases had no gene match. The CDR3 length is 17 residues. The germline V gene has CDR1 LGHNA and CDR2 YNFKEQ. CDR3 loop: CASSQDILALANYEQYF. In nucleotides, the CDR3 is TGTGCCAGCAGCCAAGACATACTAGCGCTCGCGAACTACGAGCAGTACTTC.

The chain combines TRBV7-3 with TRBJ2-7, with 8 bases that match TRBD2. This CDR3 has 14 residues. The germline CDR1 and CDR2 sequences are SGHTA and FQGTGA. Germline trimming cut 4 bases from V and 5 bases from J; bases unmatched to any gene: 7. CDR3 coding DNA: TGTGCCAGCAGCTGGGGCGGGGGGTCCCACGAGCAGTACTTC. Its translation: CASSWGGGSHEQYF.

This clone was picked up a small number of times. One end of the junction fails to match germline, which may point to a read error. This chain uses TRBV7-9 with TRBJ1-2; TRBD1 aligns across 8 bases. This CDR3 has 16 amino acids. Germline lookup yields CDR1 SEHNR and CDR2 FQNEAQ (reference sequence). CDR3 amino acids: CSSSQEPGQGLYGYTF. In DNA form, the CDR3 reads TGTTCCAGCAGCCAAGAACCAGGACAGGGACTCTATGGCTACACCTTC.

This clone was counted a single time. The rearrangement joins TRBV7-9 to TRBJ1-1, with 7 bases identical to TRBD1. The CDR3 is 17 amino acids. The junction had 14 bases not matched to a gene; V was cut back by 6 bases and J by 1 base. Germline loops: CDR1 SEHNR, CDR2 FQNEAQ (reference sequence). CDR3 bases: TGTGCCAGCAGACCCAAGGGACAGAATTTCACGAACACTGAAGCTTTCTTT. Translating gives CASRPKGQNFTNTEAFF.

A single count supports this clone. This chain uses TRBV2 with TRBJ2-1; 10 bases agree with TRBD2. The V gene end was trimmed by 10 bases and the J gene end by 4 bases; junction bases not matched to a gene: 7. Per germline, CDR1 SNHLY and CDR2 FYNNEI. The CDR3 runs to 14 residues. CDR3 protein: CANDLAGEYNEQFF. The CDR3 nucleotides read TGTGCCAACGACCTAGCGGGGGAATACAATGAGCAGTTCTTC.

This rearrangement joins TRBV7-9 to TRBJ1-2; D unresolved. Trimming cost V 2 bases and J 3 bases, with 19 bases left between them. The CDR3 covers 17 residues. CDR1 and CDR2 from the germline V gene are SEHNR and FQNEAQ (reference sequence). The chain's CDR3 is CASSLFGFVRPYYGYTF. DNA for the CDR3: TGTGCCAGCAGCTTATTTGGTTTTGTCAGGCCCTACTATGGCTACACCTTC.

The chain combines TRBV4-2 with TRBJ2-3; no firm D call. V lost 2 bases to trimming and J lost 1 base, with 7 bases between them. From germline, CDR1 is LGHNA and CDR2 YNFKEQ. This CDR3 spans 14 amino acids. The CDR3 DNA reads as TGTGCCAGCAGCCAACTAGTCGGCACAGATACGCAGTATTTT. Protein product: CASSQLVGTDTQYF.

The chain has TRBV7-3 and TRBJ2-1, with D tentatively TRBD1 (6 bases). Trimming took 5 bases from V and 7 from J, leaving 18 bases between them. Germline V gene lookup returns CDR1 SGHTA and CDR2 FQGTGA. The CDR3 length is 15 residues. For the CDR3, the DNA is TGTGCCAGCAGCCCGCAACCCTCAGGGGCGAATGAGCAGTTCTTC. This gives the protein CASSPQPSGANEQFF.

This rearrangement joins TRBV5-4 to TRBJ2-3, with TRBD2 matching 10 bases. The trim removed 4 bases at V and 1 base at J, leaving 3 bases unmatched. This CDR3 is built from 15 residues. CDR1 is SGHNT and CDR2 is YYREEE in the germline V gene (reference sequence). The CDR3 DNA reads as TGTGCCAGCAGCGTAGCGGGGGGCCGCACAGATACGCAGTATTTT. It yields the protein CASSVAGGRTDTQYF.

In its sample, this clone was seen once. The genes are TRBV2 and TRBJ2-2; 7 bases match TRBD1. Germline values: CDR1 SNHLY, CDR2 FYNNEI. Trimming took 8 bases from V and 5 from J; bases not matched to a gene: 5. The CDR3 is made up of 13 amino acids. As DNA, the CDR3 is TGTGCCAGCGTACAGGGGTGGACCGGGGAGCTGTTTTTT. Its protein product is CASVQGWTGELFF. The entire variable domain, with the rest obtained from reference TRBV2 and TRBJ2-2, is as follows: EPEVTQTPSHQVTQMGQEVILRCVPISNHLYFYWYRQILGQKVEFLVSFYNNEISEKSEIFDDQFSVERPDGSNFTLKIRSTKLEDSAMYFCASVQGWTGELFFGEGSRLTVL.

This clone was picked up a small number of times. The rearrangement uses TRBV10-2 and TRBJ2-1, with 7 bases matching TRBD1. Germline V gives CDR1 WSHSY, CDR2 SAAADI. This CDR3 is built from 14 residues. V gave up 5 bases and J gave up 6 bases; unmatched junction bases: 7. The CDR3 spells CASSPGTEGNEQFF. The DNA for the CDR3 is TGCGCCAGCAGTCCCGGGACAGAGGGCAATGAGCAGTTCTTC.

This chain links TRBV5-1 with TRBJ2-7, with TRBD2 matching 7 bases. Germline V gene data show CDR1 as SGHRS and CDR2 as YFSETQ. The CDR3 consists of 14 residues. Trimming took 4 bases from V and 6 from J; bases not matched to a gene: 10. As DNA, the CDR3 is TGCGCCAGCAGCCCGGGGGGTGGAGACTTCGAGCAGTACTTC. Protein product: CASSPGGGDFEQYF. The whole variable domain, filled in from reference TRBV5-1 and TRBJ2-7, reads KAGVTQTPRYLIKTRGQQVTLSCSPISGHRSVSWYQQTPGQGLQFLFEYFSETQRNKGNFPGRFSGRQFSNSRSEMNVSTLELGDSALYLCASSPGGGDFEQYFGPGTRLTVT.

A few counts support this clone. This chain connects TRBV4-3 to TRBJ1-1; D is unclear. Germline V gene sequence: CDR1 LGHNA, CDR2 YSLEER. Trimming took off 0 bases at V and 0 bases at J, with 11 bases between the two ends. The CDR3 spans 16 residues. The CDR3 DNA follows: TGCGCCAGCAGCCAAGAGAGACTTTTCATGAACACTGAAGCTTTCTTT. Protein product: CASSQERLFMNTEAFF.

The chain is built from TRBV6-6 and TRBJ2-7, with 11 bases aligning to TRBD1. Per germline, CDR1 MNHNY and CDR2 SVGAGI (reference sequence). The CDR3 loop spans 14 amino acids. V was clipped by 4 bases and J by 6 bases; unmatched bases: 5. CDR3 nucleotides: TGTGCCAGCAGTTTGTTGGGACAGGGGGGCGAGCAGTACTTC. Encoded protein: CASSLLGQGGEQYF.

The chain combines TRBV9 with TRBJ2-5; 10 positions agree with TRBD1. CDR3 length: 16 amino acids. Germline lookup yields CDR1 SGDLS and CDR2 YYNGEE. Trimming at V came to 0 bases and at J to 1 base, leaving 3 bases not matched to a gene. CDR3 in DNA: TGTGCCAGCAGCGTAGCGGGACAGGGGTCCCAAGAGACCCAGTACTTC. Translation gives CASSVAGQGSQETQYF.

This clone was found a few times. The chain joins TRBV12-2 to TRBJ1-4; TRBD1 reflects the table's D call only, with no check against the DNA. TRBV12-2 is an annotated pseudogene. CDR3 size: 15 residues. Here the CDR3 DNA reads TGTGCAAGTCGCCCAAGGTGGGACAGGGTTGAAAAACTGTTTTTT. Protein sequence: CASRPRWDRVEKLFF.

CDR3 sequence: CASSLRSGINEKLFF. The CDR3 coding sequence is TGTGCCAGCAGCCTTCGGTCAGGGATTAATGAAAAACTGTTTTTT. This chain joins TRBV5-6 and TRBJ1-4; maybe TRBD1 (5 bases). This CDR3 has 15 amino acids. The V gene lost 4 bases and the J gene lost 4 bases, with 14 bases spanning the gap. Germline V gene sequence: CDR1 SGHDT, CDR2 YYEEEE.

The gene calls are TRBV11-2 and TRBJ2-5, with no clear D. This CDR3 comprises 12 residues. CDR1 is SGHAT and CDR2 is FQNNGV in the germline V gene. V lost 3 bases and J lost 5, with 7 bases in between. CDR3 sequence: CASSFVAETQYF. CDR3 DNA: TGTGCCAGCAGCTTCGTGGCTGAGACCCAGTACTTC.

V gene TRBV7-3 combines with J gene TRBJ2-1; weak D call: TRBD1 (5 bases). The CDR3 has 15 residues. V was shortened by 4 bases and J by 5 bases, with 15 bases between the two germline ends. Germline lookup yields CDR1 SGHTA and CDR2 FQGTGA. The CDR3 nucleotides read TGTGCCAGCAGCTGGGGTGGGGCCCTAAACAATGAGCAGTTCTTC. Its translation is CASSWGGALNNEQFF.

The CDR3 DNA is TGCGCCAGCAGCTTGCTGGCGGGGCTGGGGACAGATACGCAGTATTTT. Its translation: CASSLLAGLGTDTQYF. The chain carries TRBV5-1 and TRBJ2-3, with a possible D match to TRBD2 (6 bases). This CDR3 is built from 16 residues. Trimming cost V 1 base and J 3 bases, with 15 bases left between them. Germline V lookup: CDR1 SGHRS, CDR2 YFSETQ.

The J gene is TRBJ1-5, the V gene TRBV28; no definite D call. The germline V gene encodes CDR1 MDHEN and CDR2 SYDVKM. This CDR3 has 14 residues. V gave up 9 bases and J gave up 0 bases, with 12 bases separating them. The CDR3 is CASFPEGSNQPQHF. In nucleotides, the CDR3 is TGTGCCAGTTTCCCAGAGGGTAGCAATCAGCCCCAGCATTTT.

The chain recombines TRBV28 with TRBJ1-5; TRBD1 might be the D (6 bases). V gave up 4 bases and J gave up 2 bases, with 9 bases separating them. The CDR3 has 14 amino acids. Germline CDR1 and CDR2: MDHEN and SYDVKM. In DNA form, the CDR3 reads TGTGCCAGCAGTTCCCCAGGGGGCAATCAGCCCCAGCATTTT. It specifies CASSSPGGNQPQHF.

To note about this clone: Its ends do not fully match the called genes, so a read error is possible. The rearrangement joins TRBV7-9 to TRBJ2-3, with D possibly matching TRBD1 (5 bases). This CDR3 comprises 12 residues. Per the germline V gene, CDR1 is SEHNR and CDR2 is FQNEAQ (reference sequence). CDR3 DNA: TGTTCCAGCACAGGCAACTCAGATACGCAGTATTTT. Translated, it gives CSSTGNSDTQYF. The full variable domain, its missing parts supplied by reference TRBV7-9 and TRBJ2-3, is DTGVSQNPRHKITKRGQNVTFRCDPISEHNRLYWYRQTLGQGPEFLTYFQNEAQLEKSRLLSDRFSAERPKGSFSTLEIQRTEQGDSAMYLCSSTGNSDTQYFGPGTRLTVL.

This clone has a single count. The chain couples TRBV13 to TRBJ2-7; D is perhaps TRBD1 (6 bases). Trimming removed 5 bases from V and 2 bases from J, with 13 bases in between. Germline V CDR1 and CDR2: PRHDT, FYEKMQ (reference sequence). The CDR3 totals 14 residues. The CDR3 reads CASSPGQSPYEQYF. CDR3 in DNA: TGTGCCAGCAGCCCCGGACAGAGTCCCTACGAGCAGTACTTC.

This clone has just a few counts. The genes are TRBV5-1 and TRBJ1-2, with D possibly being TRBD1 (6 bases). CDR3 length equals 14 residues. V lost 0 bases to trimming and J lost 5 bases, with 11 bases between them. Germline assignment: CDR1 SGHRS and CDR2 YFSETQ. Written as DNA, the CDR3 is TGCGCCAGCAGCTTGGCCGGGGGGCTATATGGCTACACCTTC. Amino acid sequence: CASSLAGGLYGYTF.

CDR3 in amino acids: CAGRDRVPGEQYF. The CDR3 bases are TGTGCCGGCCGGGACAGGGTACCGGGGGAGCAGTACTTC. The chain has TRBV27 and TRBJ2-7; 9 nucleotides align to TRBD1. J lost 7 bases, V lost 11 bases, and 12 bases had no gene match. The germline CDR1 and CDR2 sequences are MNHEY and SMNVEV (reference sequence). The CDR3 is 13 residues long.

This clone was seen more than once but under ten times. The chain combines TRBV19 with TRBJ1-4; 7 nucleotides align to TRBD1. CDR1 and CDR2 (germline): LNHDA, SQIVND (reference sequence). J gave up 6 bases and V 4 bases, and 26 bases lay outside the gene matches. This CDR3 region has 21 residues. The CDR3: CASSKTGHGTRKLRGDEKLFF. The CDR3 coding sequence is TGTGCCAGTAGTAAGACAGGGCACGGAACGAGAAAACTTCGGGGCGATGAAAAACTGTTTTTT.